This T cell receptor (beta chain) was captured by sequencing in a study of blood T cells in healthy people across ages (dated by TCRdb to the mid-2010s). Study-level background: In model experiments, template switching captured about one uniquely barcoded TCR beta cDNA molecule for every two T cells. To track age-related changes in TCR beta repertoire diversity, the study relied on deep sequencing normalized with unique cDNA molecular identifiers. The donors were divided into four age groups: young (average approximately 17 years), middle-aged (under 40), aged (about 60) and long-lived (82). The study analyzed two additional independent replicas of 1 million unique cDNA reads from the same blood draw for two donors, one aged 18 to 29 and one aged 80 or older. Study-level results and caveats: Total diversity estimates from one million sequenced T cells were considered lower bounds and underestimates. Because donor CMV infection status was unknown, age-related changes in expanded clonotypes were potentially confounded. Since profiling was done on bulk unsorted PBMCs, naive and antigen-experienced compartments could not be conclusively compared. Compared with the aged group, more naive CD4+ T cells, fewer expanded clones and increased TCR diversity were shown by the long-lived group, suggesting age selection. As age increased, observed TCR beta diversity per million T cells dropped in a roughly linear way, and a significant reduction was already evident by age about 36. There was a strong correlation between observed TCR beta diversity and the percentage of naive T cells measured by flow cytometry.

According to the germline V gene, CDR1 reads SQVTM and CDR2 reads ANQGSEA. The CDR3 goes from the cysteine to the phenylalanine over 14 residues. CDR3 DNA only is kept here, 42 bases in frame from base 1. Concerning this clonotype itself: Its antigen is not yet known. No clone much larger than this one lies a single base away; base qualities are absent.

The library was obtained by 5' RACE. TCRdb names Illumina HiSeq 2500 as the instrument used. A second PCR of roughly 7 to 11 cycles was performed with a sample-barcoded 5' primer and a J-beta primer mix. A template-switch 5' adaptor carrying 12 random nucleotides introduced a unique molecular identifier onto each TCR beta cDNA molecule. Each sample yielded at least 2.5 million CDR3-containing paired-end reads. All of the RNA was converted into first-strand cDNA using the Mint cDNA synthesis kit, with a TRBC-specific oligonucleotide serving as the primer. After uracil-DNA glycosylase treatment, a first 18-cycle PCR used universal primers M1SS and BC2_uni_R on all cDNA. The authors' analysis ran thus. Normalization of each sample was performed by random selection of 1 million high-quality reads, each carrying a distinct molecular identifier. Reads sharing molecular identifiers were discarded rather than binned into consensus sequences. CDR3 identification, clonotype clustering and error correction used MiTCR with a Q25 quality threshold and the strictest error-elimination algorithm. Lower-bound total TCR beta diversity was estimated with a nonparametric unseen species model using Euler transformation. The public reads were run again by TCRdb, first through fastp at Q25 and then through MiXCR, and only productive beta chains were kept. Every CDR3 protein is listed once, alongside the most common genes and DNA of its rows. What appears here as the V and J calls and clone size reflects TCRdb's work, not the paper's. In this sample the table shows just under 550,000 distinct CDR3 sequences, about 25% of which occur a single time. Roughly 9.4% of the sample comes from the top ten.

The roughly 37 donors, aged about 6 to 95 years, were systemically healthy Caucasian individuals from Russia. Approximately 9 milliliters of peripheral blood were collected from each donor into EDTA-treated Vacutainer tubes. PBMCs were isolated by Ficoll-Paque density-gradient centrifugation, with at least 6 million obtained per sample. Trizol reagent was used to extract total RNA from the PBMCs, yielding at least 5.5 micrograms per sample. Naive CD45RAhigh/CD27high T cell percentages were measured by flow cytometry on a PBMC aliquot from every donor. These same records also appear under a second study, on T cells of mothers and their children. As the second publication notes: The donors were nine systemically healthy Caucasian individuals, made up of three mothers and their six children. cDNA synthesis used all of the extracted RNA, with approximately 1.4 ug of RNA in each 15 ul reaction. Sample barcodes and 2-4 random nucleotides were added via the M1S primer in the second PCR. Over 8.5 million TCR beta CDR3 reads were obtained for each mother, and millions of reads were obtained for each child. Thymic selection similarly shapes TCR recombination output in related and unrelated pairs, with minor effect from inherited differences. Normalized repertoire overlap was always slightly but never significantly higher in related than unrelated mother-child pairs. With a sensitivity of approximately 92 clones per million clonotypes, no persistent microchimeric T cell clones were detected. To look for features that set related mother-child pairs apart from unrelated individuals, the researchers ran deep NGS to compare the TCR beta repertoires of mothers and children. Mothers averaged around 40 +/- 4 years of age and children averaged about 12 +/- 4 years. After adapter ligation with NEBNext reagents, the libraries were sequenced on Illumina HiSeq 2000 with 100+100 nt paired-end reads. To avoid cross-contamination, the mother libraries and the child libraries were prepared a month apart and sequenced in separate runs. For each donor, between about 450,000 and 2,300,000 distinct TCR beta clonotypes were identified. Naive TCR beta clonotypes were estimated from low-frequency clonotypes matched to each donor's FACS-determined naive share, without sorting.

The origin of this receptor is a boy younger than 18 in good health. The V gene is TRBV29-1 and the J gene is TRBJ2-7; TRBD1 fits 12 bases in the junction. The J call may not be correct, given that the DNA end is closer to TRBJ2-1. The specimen sequenced was blood. CDR3 sequence: CSVEMGQGADEQFF. Read as DNA, the sequence is TGCAGCGTTGAAATGGGACAGGGGGCTGATGAGCAGTTCTTC.